This passage covers 2 T cell receptor beta chains from one sample sequenced in a study of tumor-infiltrating lymphocytes in primary liver carcinoma (dated by TCRdb to 2015 to 2018). Instrument used: Illumina HiSeq 2500. Using a constant-region primer and ProtoScript II reverse transcriptase, TCRbeta-specific cDNA was reverse-transcribed from 500 ng total RNA. The TCRbeta libraries were prepared through three rounds of nested multiplex PCR following a slightly modified ARM-PCR procedure. Each of the first two PCR rounds ran for approximately 11 cycles and used multiplex TRBV1-TRBV30 forward primers together with a Cbeta reverse primer. Clones were called with MiXCR by TCRdb after fastp trimmed the public reads at Q25, and only in-frame beta chains were retained. Identical CDR3 protein sequences are pooled into one entry, listed with their most common genes and DNA. This sample has 20,000 to 25,000 distinct CDR3 sequences in its table, and about 80% of those were observed once. The ten most abundant clones make up 40% of the sample.

Without any cell sorting, total RNA and DNA were extracted together from 20-30 mg of bulk tissue using the AllPrep DNA/RNA mini kit. Sample: liver tumor tissue from sampling region 1. The sample's cell subset or site, from its label and the paper: tumor region T1, superior pole. The source of these receptors is a woman aged 25 to 39 with primary liver carcinoma and hepatitis B virus infection.

The CDR3 DNA follows: TGTGCCAGCAGCGCGGGACTAGCGGGTTTTGTTGATATGCTGTATTTT. Residues: CASSAGLAGFVDMLYF. V and J are TRBV11-2 and TRBJ2-3; 12 nucleotides align to TRBD2. CDR3 length: 16 amino acids. J gave up 14 bases and V 5 bases, and 17 bases lay outside the gene matches. Germline-derived CDR1 and CDR2 are SGHAT and FQNNGV.

This clonotype was counted a single time. This chain links TRBV11-2 with TRBJ1-2; 7 positions agree with TRBD1. This CDR3 comprises 13 residues. J lost 2 bases, V lost 3 bases, and 0 bases had no gene match. From germline, CDR1 is SGHAT and CDR2 FQNNGV. The CDR3 sequence: CASSLDRNYGYTF. CDR3 bases: TGTGCCAGCAGCTTGGACAGGAACTATGGCTACACCTTC.